The 3 T cell receptor beta chains in this list originate from one sample, sequenced in a study of shared clonotypes between healthy human individuals. Generated by immunoSEQ multiplex PCR, the TCRdb table keeps only in-frame clones and is missing some. The sample has 550,000 to 800,000 clones, less than 95% seen once. Sequencing was done on a sample of memory CD8+ T cells from PBMCs. Subset denoted: CD45RO+ cells pooled with CCR7-negative TemRA cells. The receptor source for this set is a man in his late teens or twenties in good health. Some clones in this sample may be carry-over from other donors' samples.

This sequence joins TRBV27 and TRBJ2-1, with 12 bases fitting TRBD2. The germline CDR1 and CDR2 sequences are MNHEY and SMNVEV (reference sequence). This CDR3 region has 15 residues. The trim removed 6 bases at V and 9 bases at J, leaving 9 bases unmatched. CDR3 nucleotides: TGTGCCAGCAGGTTGGGACTAGCGGGCCGGGGTGAGCAGTTCTTC. Its protein is CASRLGLAGRGEQFF.

The chain is built from TRBV6-6 and TRBJ2-7; the match to TRBD2 covers 11 bases. Germline trimming cut 0 bases from V and 7 bases from J; bases unmatched to any gene: 5. The CDR3 extends over 15 amino acids. Per germline, CDR1 MNHNY and CDR2 SVGAGI (reference sequence). In nucleotides, the CDR3 is TGTGCCAGCAGTTACTCTAGCGGGAGGGCCCTTGAGCAGTACTTC. Its translation is CASSYSSGRALEQYF.

The chain recombines TRBV6-5 with TRBJ1-2; TRBD1 matches 8 bases. J lost 4 bases, V lost 1 base, and 8 bases had no gene match. The germline gives CDR1 MNHEY, CDR2 SVGAGI. This CDR3 has 16 amino acids. The CDR3 sequence: CASSYFTGGSVYGYTF. CDR3 nucleotide sequence: TGTGCCAGCAGTTACTTTACAGGGGGAAGCGTCTATGGCTACACCTTC.